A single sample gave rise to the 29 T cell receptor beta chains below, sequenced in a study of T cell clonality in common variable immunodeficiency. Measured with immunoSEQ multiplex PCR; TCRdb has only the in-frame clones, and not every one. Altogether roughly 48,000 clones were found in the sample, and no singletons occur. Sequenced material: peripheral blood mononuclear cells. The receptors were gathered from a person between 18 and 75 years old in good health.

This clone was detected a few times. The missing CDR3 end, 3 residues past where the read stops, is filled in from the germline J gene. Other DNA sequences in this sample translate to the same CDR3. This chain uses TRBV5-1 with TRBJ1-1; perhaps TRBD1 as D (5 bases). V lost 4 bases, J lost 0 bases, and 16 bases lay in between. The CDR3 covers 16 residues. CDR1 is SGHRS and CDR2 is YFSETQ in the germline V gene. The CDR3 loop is CASSPRQSIMNTEAFF. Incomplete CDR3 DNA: TGCGCCAGCAGCCCGAGACAGTCGATCATGAACACTGAA. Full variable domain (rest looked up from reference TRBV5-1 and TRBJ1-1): KAGVTQTPRYLIKTRGQQVTLSCSPISGHRSVSWYQQTPGQGLQFLFEYFSETQRNKGNFPGRFSGRQFSNSRSEMNVSTLELGDSALYLCASSPRQSIMNTEAFFGQGTRLTVV.

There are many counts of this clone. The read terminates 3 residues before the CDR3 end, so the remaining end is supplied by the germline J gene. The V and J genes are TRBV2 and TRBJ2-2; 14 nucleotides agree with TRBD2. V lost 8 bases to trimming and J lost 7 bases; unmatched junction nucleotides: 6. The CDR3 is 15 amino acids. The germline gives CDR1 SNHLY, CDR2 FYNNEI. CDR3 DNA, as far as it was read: TGTGCCAGCTCGGGACTAGCGGGAGTGGGCGGGGAG. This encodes CASSGLAGVGGE. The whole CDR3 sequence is CASSGLAGVGGELFF.

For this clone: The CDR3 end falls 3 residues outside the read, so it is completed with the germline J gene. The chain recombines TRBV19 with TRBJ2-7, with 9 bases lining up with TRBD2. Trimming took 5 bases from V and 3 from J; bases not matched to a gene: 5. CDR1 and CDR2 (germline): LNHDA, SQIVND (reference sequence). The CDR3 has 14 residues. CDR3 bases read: TGTGCCAGTAGTCTGGCTAGCGGGAACTACGAG. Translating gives CASSLASGNYE. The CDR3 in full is CASSLASGNYEQYF.

CDR3: CASSLGFNSYEQYF. Partial CDR3 DNA: TGTGCCAGCAGCTTAGGCTTTAACAGCTACGAG. The chain has TRBV13 and TRBJ2-7, with D unresolved. Read coverage stops 3 residues before the CDR3 terminus; the germline J gene supplies the remainder. The CDR3 covers 14 residues. V was cut by 0 bases and J by 3 bases, with 9 bases left in between. Germline V lookup: CDR1 PRHDT, CDR2 FYEKMQ (reference sequence).

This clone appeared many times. The part of the CDR3 DNA that was read is TGTGCCTGGAGTGGGGCAGGGGGCCGAGGGCAGCCC. It encodes CAWSGAGGRGQP. The CDR3 as a whole reads CAWSGAGGRGQPQHF. The chain links TRBV30 to TRBJ1-5; 8 nucleotides agree with TRBD1. The observed sequence ends 3 residues before the CDR3 terminus, with the missing tail filled in from the germline J gene. With 1 base clipped from V and 7 bases from J, the junction kept 9 bases outside the gene matches. CDR1 and CDR2 (germline): GTSNPN, SVGIG (reference sequence). The CDR3 is 15 residues long.

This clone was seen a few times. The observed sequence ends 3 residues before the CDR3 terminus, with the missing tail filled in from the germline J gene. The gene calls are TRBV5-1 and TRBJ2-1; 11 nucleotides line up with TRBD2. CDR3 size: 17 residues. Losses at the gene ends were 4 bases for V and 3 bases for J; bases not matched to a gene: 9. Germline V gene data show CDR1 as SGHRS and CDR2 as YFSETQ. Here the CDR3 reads CASSPSGTSGLYNEQFF. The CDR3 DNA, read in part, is TGCGCCAGCAGCCCTTCCGGGACTAGCGGCCTCTACAATGAG.

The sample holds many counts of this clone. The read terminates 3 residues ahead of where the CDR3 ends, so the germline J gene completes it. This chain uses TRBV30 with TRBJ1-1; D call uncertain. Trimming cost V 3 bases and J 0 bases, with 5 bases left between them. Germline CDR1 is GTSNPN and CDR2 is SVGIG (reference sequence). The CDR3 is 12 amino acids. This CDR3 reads CAWSRMNTEAFF. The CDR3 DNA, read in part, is TGTGCCTGGAGCAGAATGAACACTGAA.

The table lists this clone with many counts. The sequenced part of the CDR3 DNA is TGCAGCGTTACCTCTTCAGGGACAGGACACACCGGGGAG. Protein product: CSVTSSGTGHTGE. The whole CDR3 protein reads CSVTSSGTGHTGELFF. The chain uses TRBV29-1 and TRBJ2-2; 8 nucleotides line up with TRBD1. From the germline J gene comes the end of the CDR3, since the read stops 3 residues before it. Germline V gives CDR1 SQVTM, CDR2 ANQGSEA. This CDR3 is built from 16 residues. V dropped 5 bases and J dropped 3; count of bases not matched to a gene: 11.

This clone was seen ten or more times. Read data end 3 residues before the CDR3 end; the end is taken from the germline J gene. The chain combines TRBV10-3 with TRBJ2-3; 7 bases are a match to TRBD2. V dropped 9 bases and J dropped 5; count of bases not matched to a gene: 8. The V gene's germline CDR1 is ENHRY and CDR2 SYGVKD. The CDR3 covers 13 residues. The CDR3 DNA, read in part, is TGTGCCATGCTAGCGGAGGGCGGAGATACG. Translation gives CAMLAEGGDT. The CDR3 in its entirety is CAMLAEGGDTQYF.

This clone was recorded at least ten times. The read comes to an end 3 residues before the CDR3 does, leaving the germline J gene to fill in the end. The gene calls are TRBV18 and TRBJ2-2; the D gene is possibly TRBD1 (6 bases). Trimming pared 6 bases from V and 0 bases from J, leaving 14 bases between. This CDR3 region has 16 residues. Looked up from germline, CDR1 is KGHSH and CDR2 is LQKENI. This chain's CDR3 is CASSPPTGANTGELFF. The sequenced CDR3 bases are TGTGCCAGCTCGCCGCCGACAGGAGCGAACACCGGGGAG.

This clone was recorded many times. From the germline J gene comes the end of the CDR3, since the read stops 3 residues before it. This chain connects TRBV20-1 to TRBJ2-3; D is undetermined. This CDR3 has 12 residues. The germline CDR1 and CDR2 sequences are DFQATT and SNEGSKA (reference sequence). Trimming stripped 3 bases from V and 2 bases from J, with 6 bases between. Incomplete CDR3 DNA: TGCAGTGCTAGGGGCAACACAGATACG. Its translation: CSARGNTDT. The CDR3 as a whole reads CSARGNTDTQYF.

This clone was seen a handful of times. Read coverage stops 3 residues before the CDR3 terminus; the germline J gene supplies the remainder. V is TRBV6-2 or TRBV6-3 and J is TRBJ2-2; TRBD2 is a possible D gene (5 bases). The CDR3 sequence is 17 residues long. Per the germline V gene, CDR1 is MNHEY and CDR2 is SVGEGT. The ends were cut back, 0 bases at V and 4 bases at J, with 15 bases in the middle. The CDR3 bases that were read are TGTGCCAGCAGTTACTCAGAGACTATTTCGGGCACCGGGGAG. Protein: CASSYSETISGTGE. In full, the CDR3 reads CASSYSETISGTGELFF.

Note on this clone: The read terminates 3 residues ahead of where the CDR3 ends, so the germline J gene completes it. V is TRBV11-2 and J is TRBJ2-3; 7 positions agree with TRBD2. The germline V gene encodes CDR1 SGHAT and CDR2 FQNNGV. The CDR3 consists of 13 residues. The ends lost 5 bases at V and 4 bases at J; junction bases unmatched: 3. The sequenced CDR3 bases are TGTGCCAGCAGCCGCGCGGGGGCAGATACG. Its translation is CASSRAGADT. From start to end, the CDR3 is CASSRAGADTQYF.

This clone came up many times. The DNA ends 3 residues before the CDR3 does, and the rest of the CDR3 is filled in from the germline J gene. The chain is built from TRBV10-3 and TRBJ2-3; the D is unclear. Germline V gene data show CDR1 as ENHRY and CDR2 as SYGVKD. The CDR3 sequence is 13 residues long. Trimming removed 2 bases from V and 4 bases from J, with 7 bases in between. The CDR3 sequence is CAISEGSADTQYF. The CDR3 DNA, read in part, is TGTGCCATCAGTGAGGGCTCCGCAGATACG.

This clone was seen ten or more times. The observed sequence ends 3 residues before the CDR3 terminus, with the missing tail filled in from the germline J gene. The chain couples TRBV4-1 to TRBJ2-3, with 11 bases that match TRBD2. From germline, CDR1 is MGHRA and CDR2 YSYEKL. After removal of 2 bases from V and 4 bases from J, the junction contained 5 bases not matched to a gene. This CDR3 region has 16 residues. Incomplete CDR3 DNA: TGCGCCAGCAGCCAAATAGCGGGAGGGCCACCAGATACG. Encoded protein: CASSQIAGGPPDT. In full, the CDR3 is CASSQIAGGPPDTQYF.

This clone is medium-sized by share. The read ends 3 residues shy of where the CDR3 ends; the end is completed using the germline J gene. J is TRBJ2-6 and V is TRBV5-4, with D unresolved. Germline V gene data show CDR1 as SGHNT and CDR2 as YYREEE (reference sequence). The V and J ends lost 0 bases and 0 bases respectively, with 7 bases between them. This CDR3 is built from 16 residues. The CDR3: CASSLDSHSGANVLTF. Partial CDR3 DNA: TGTGCCAGCAGCTTGGACAGCCACTCTGGGGCCAACGTC.

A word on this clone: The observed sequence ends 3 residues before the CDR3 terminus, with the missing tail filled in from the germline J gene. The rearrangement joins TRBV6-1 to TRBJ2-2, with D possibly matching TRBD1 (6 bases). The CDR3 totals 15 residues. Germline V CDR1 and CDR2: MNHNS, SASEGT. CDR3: CASSEIGQGWEKLFF. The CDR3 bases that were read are TGTGCCAGCAGTGAAATTGGGCAGGGGTGGGAAAAG.

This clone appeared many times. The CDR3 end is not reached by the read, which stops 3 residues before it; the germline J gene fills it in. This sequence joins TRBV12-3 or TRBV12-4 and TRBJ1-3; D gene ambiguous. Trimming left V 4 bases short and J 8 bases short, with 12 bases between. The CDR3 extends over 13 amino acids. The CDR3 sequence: CASSSYREDTIYF. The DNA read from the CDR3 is TGTGCCAGCAGTTCTTATCGTGAGGACACC.

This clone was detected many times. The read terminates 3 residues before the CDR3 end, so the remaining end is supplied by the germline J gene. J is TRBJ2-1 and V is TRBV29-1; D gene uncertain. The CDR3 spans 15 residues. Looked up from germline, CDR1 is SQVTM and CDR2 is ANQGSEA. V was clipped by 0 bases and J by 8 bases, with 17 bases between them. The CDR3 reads CSVEDQRLGRDEQFF. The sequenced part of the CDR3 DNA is TGCAGCGTTGAAGATCAAAGGCTAGGAAGAGATGAG.

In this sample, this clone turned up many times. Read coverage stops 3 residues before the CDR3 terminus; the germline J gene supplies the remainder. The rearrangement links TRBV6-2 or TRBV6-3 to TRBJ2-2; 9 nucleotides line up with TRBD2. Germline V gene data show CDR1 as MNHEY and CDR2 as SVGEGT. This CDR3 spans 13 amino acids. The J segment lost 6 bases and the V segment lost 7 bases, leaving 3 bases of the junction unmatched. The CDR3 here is CASTLAGAGELFF. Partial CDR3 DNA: TGTGCCAGCACACTAGCGGGTGCCGGGGAG.

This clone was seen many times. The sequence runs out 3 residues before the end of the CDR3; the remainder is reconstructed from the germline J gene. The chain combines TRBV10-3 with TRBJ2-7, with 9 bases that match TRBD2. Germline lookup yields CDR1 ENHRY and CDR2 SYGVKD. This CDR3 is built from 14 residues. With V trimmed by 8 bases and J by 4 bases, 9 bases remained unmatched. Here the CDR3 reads CAISGREGLYEQYF. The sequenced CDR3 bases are TGTGCCATCTCTGGGCGGGAGGGCCTTTACGAG.

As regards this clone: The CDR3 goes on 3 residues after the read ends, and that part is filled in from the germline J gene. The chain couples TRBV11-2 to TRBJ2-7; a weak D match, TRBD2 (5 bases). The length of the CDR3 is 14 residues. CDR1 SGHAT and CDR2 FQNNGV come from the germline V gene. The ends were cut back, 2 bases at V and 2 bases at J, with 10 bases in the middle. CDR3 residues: CASSLRAGTYEQYF. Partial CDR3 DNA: TGTGCCAGCAGCTTACGGGCGGGCACCTACGAG.

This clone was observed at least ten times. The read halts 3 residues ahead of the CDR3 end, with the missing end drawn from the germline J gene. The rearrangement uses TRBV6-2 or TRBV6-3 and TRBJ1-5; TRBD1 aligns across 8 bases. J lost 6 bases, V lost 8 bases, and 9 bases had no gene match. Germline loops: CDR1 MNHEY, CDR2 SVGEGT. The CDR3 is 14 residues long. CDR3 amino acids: CASRLDRDGQPQHF. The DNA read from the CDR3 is TGTGCCAGCCGCCTGGACAGGGATGGTCAGCCC.

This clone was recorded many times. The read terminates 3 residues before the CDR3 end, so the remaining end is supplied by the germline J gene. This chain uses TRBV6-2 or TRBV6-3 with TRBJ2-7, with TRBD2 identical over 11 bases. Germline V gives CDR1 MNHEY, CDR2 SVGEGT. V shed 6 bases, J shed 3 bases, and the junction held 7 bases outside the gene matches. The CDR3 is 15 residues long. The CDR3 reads CASRELAGDRYEQYF. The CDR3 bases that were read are TGTGCCAGCAGGGAACTAGCGGGAGATCGCTACGAG.

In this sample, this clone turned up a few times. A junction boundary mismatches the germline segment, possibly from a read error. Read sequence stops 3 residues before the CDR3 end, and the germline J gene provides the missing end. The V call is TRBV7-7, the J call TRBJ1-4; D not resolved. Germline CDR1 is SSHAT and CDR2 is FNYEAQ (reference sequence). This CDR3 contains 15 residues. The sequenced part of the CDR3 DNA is TGTGCTAGCAGCCCAGACTTACGCGGCTGCGAAAAA. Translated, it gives CASSPDLRGCEK. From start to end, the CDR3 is CASSPDLRGCEKLFF.

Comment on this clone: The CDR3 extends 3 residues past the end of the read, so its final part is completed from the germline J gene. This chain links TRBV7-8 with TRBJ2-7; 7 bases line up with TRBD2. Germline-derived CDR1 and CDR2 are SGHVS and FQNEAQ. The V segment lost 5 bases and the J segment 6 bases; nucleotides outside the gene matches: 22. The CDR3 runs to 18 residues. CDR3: CASSLFRLSRGSRREQYF. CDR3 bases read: TGTGCCAGCAGCCTTTTTAGGTTGTCCCGCGGGAGTCGCCGCGAG.

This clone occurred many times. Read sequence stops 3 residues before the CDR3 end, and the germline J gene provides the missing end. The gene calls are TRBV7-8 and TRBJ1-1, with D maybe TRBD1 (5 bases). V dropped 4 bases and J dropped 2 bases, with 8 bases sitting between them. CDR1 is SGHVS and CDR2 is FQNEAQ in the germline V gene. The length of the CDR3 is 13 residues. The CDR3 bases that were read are TGTGCCAGCAGCTACGACAGCAACACTGAA. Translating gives CASSYDSNTE. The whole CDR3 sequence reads CASSYDSNTEAFF.

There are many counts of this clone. CDR3 in amino acids: CASSLQGSPEQYF. CDR3 bases read: TGTGCCAGTAGCCTACAGGGATCCCCCGAG. V usage is TRBV19 and J usage is TRBJ2-7; the D gene is possibly TRBD1 (6 bases). The read comes to an end 3 residues before the CDR3 does, leaving the germline J gene to fill in the end. The CDR3 spans 13 residues. V was pared by 6 bases and J by 6 bases, with 15 bases between. In germline, CDR1 is LNHDA, CDR2 SQIVND (reference sequence). The variable domain in full, with the rest retrieved from reference TRBV19 and TRBJ2-7, is DGGITQSPKYLFRKEGQNVTLSCEQNLNHDAMYWYRQDPGQGLRLIYYSQIVNDFQKGDIAEGYSVSREKKESFPLTVTSAQKNPTAFYLCASSLQGSPEQYFGPGTRLTVT.

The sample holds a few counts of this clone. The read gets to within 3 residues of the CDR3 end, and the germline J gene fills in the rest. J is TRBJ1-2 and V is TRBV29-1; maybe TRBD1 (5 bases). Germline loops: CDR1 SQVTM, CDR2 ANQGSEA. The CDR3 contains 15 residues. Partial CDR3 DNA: TGCAGCCTAGGGACTAGCGGGAGGGCTTTCAATGAC. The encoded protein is CSLGTSGRAFND. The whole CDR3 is CSLGTSGRAFNDYTF.